This T cell receptor (beta chain) was found in a study of shared clonotypes between healthy human individuals. Study outcomes and limitations: Exclusively blood specimens were collected; tissue repertoires likely differ.

The CDR3 has 13 residues. Germline values: CDR1 SGHTA, CDR2 FQGNSA. The ends were cut back, 1 base at V and 7 bases at J, with 8 bases in the middle. With regard to this clone: Antigen: not known.

Investigators spread the genomic DNA of each subset evenly over several immunoSEQ plates. In the authors' workflow: Without quality scores, immunoSEQ junctional reads could not be filtered like full-length reads. Some clones are missing from TCRdb's copy, which holds only in-frame ones; the method was immunoSEQ multiplex PCR. Clonal size and the V and J genes are those of that table, whereas D and trimming came from the DNA. The data hold over 400,000 clones, with about 85% observed a single time. This TCR was sampled from a woman in her 40s in good health. Some clones in this sample may be carry-over from other donors' samples. The J gene is TRBJ1-5, the V gene TRBV7-2; no clear D. The specimen was PBMCs. CDR3 coding DNA: TGTGCCAGCAGCTTAGGTTCGGAACAGCCCCAGCATTTT. This sequence encodes CASSLGSEQPQHF.